The 11 T cell receptor beta chains below come from one sample, sequenced in a study of T cell responses to AZD1222 COVID-19 vaccine. Only in-frame clones appear in the TCRdb table, and some are missing; sequencing was by immunoSEQ multiplex PCR. The data show 95,000 to 110,000 clones, roughly 88% seen once. The material was peripheral blood, obtained on day 0 of AZD1222 vaccination. The receptors stem from an adult in good health.

V usage is TRBV5-1 and J usage is TRBJ2-7; possibly TRBD2 for D (6 bases). The CDR3 loop spans 15 amino acids. V dropped 0 bases and J dropped 4 bases, with 14 bases sitting between them. The germline CDR1 and CDR2 sequences are SGHRS and YFSETQ. The CDR3 region is CASSLGRTGGYEQYF. In DNA, the CDR3 is TGCGCCAGCAGCTTGGGTCGAACCGGGGGATACGAGCAGTACTTC.

The chain links TRBV14 to TRBJ2-3; the D call may be TRBD1 or TRBD2 (6 bases each). V lost 4 bases and J lost 8, with 19 bases in between. The length of the CDR3 is 15 residues. Germline CDR1 reads SGHDN; CDR2 reads FVKESK. CDR3 in amino acids: CASSPRGAGSLTQYF. The CDR3 nucleotides are TGTGCCAGCAGCCCTAGGGGGGCCGGGAGCCTTACGCAGTATTTT.

The J gene is TRBJ2-7, the V gene TRBV5-1; 12 positions agree with TRBD2. The CDR3 consists of 15 residues. V lost 6 bases and J lost 6; bases outside the gene matches: 10. Per the germline V gene, CDR1 is SGHRS and CDR2 is YFSETQ. The CDR3 DNA is TGCGCCAGCACTGATAGGACTAGCGGGATTCGCGAGCAGTACTTC. Translation gives CASTDRTSGIREQYF.

This CDR3 reads CASSPGQSTNEKLFF. For the CDR3, the DNA is TGCGCCAGCAGCCCTGGACAGTCAACTAATGAAAAACTGTTTTTT. The rearrangement links TRBV5-1 to TRBJ1-4; tentative D call: TRBD1 (6 bases). CDR3 length: 15 amino acids. The germline CDR1 and CDR2 sequences are SGHRS and YFSETQ. Trimming took off 4 bases at V and 0 bases at J, with 10 bases between the two ends.

The chain is built from TRBV6-2 or TRBV6-3 and TRBJ2-1; D may match TRBD1 or TRBD2 (6 bases each). CDR1 is MNHEY and CDR2 is SVGEGT in the germline V gene. The ends were cut back, 5 bases at V and 5 bases at J, with 10 bases in the middle. The CDR3 is 13 amino acids. The CDR3 loop reads CASSPGGNNEQFF. The DNA of the CDR3 is TGTGCCAGCAGTCCCGGGGGCAACAATGAGCAGTTCTTC.

The CDR3 DNA is TGCGCCAGCAGCGTTAGACAGGGGGGTGACACTGAAGCTTTCTTT. Its translation is CASSVRQGGDTEAFF. The chain couples TRBV5-1 to TRBJ1-1; 9 nucleotides line up with TRBD1. Germline trimming cut 4 bases from V and 3 bases from J; bases unmatched to any gene: 7. The CDR3 has 15 amino acids. The germline CDR1 and CDR2 sequences are SGHRS and YFSETQ.

In DNA form, the CDR3 reads TGTGCCAGCAGCTCACTAGCGGGAGCTGATACGCAGTATTTT. Protein sequence: CASSSLAGADTQYF. This rearrangement joins TRBV7-2 to TRBJ2-3; TRBD2 matches 11 bases. Germline CDR1 reads SGHTA; CDR2 reads FQGNSA. This CDR3 region has 14 residues. Losses at the gene ends were 4 bases for V and 6 bases for J; bases not matched to a gene: 3.

The CDR3 here is CASSPRWGEQFF. CDR3 nucleotides: TGTGCCAGCTCACCGCGTTGGGGTGAGCAGTTCTTC. The V call is TRBV18, the J call TRBJ2-1; no clear D. The CDR3 sequence is 12 residues long. Germline assignment: CDR1 KGHSH and CDR2 LQKENI. V was pared by 3 bases and J by 9 bases, with 9 bases between.

The chain is built from TRBV18 and TRBJ1-1, with 8 bases lining up with TRBD1. Germline V gives CDR1 KGHSH, CDR2 LQKENI. V was clipped by 3 bases and J by 1 base; unmatched bases: 1. The CDR3 contains 14 residues. CDR3: CASSPDRANTEAFF. CDR3 coding DNA: TGTGCCAGCTCACCGGACAGGGCGAACACTGAAGCTTTCTTT.

The chain has TRBV28 and TRBJ1-5, with D unclear. This CDR3 region has 13 residues. Germline V CDR1 and CDR2: MDHEN, SYDVKM. V lost 5 bases, J lost 6 bases, and 11 bases lay in between. The CDR3 DNA sequence: TGTGCCAGCAGTCCGGGAGGGTCTCAGCCCCAGCATTTT. Amino acids: CASSPGGSQPQHF.

The genes are TRBV27 and TRBJ2-7; TRBD1 matches at 7 bases. Germline values: CDR1 MNHEY, CDR2 SMNVEV (reference sequence). The CDR3 is made up of 15 amino acids. Trimming at V came to 8 bases and at J to 7 bases, leaving 17 bases not matched to a gene. The CDR3 DNA is TGTGCCAGCCAAACAGGAGCAGGGGGAAGGGGGGAGCAGTACTTC. Translating gives CASQTGAGGRGEQYF.